The 30 T cell receptor beta chains given below trace back to one sample, sequenced in a study of PD-1 blockade in classical Hodgkin lymphoma. Time point denoted: cycle 4 day 1 (C4D1), after around six weeks of nivolumab. Relapse after autologous stem cell transplantation occurred in every patient, and brentuximab vedotin exposure varied. Only in-frame clones appear in the TCRdb table, and some are missing; sequencing was by immunoSEQ multiplex PCR. The profile covers fewer than 10,000 clones, with roughly 82% appearing a single time and over 40% taken by the ten largest. The specimen comprised peripheral blood mononuclear cells (PBMCs), sampled before the fourth cycle of nivolumab. These receptor sequences come from a human donor with classical Hodgkin lymphoma.

The CDR3 DNA follows: TGTGCCAGCAGCCGGGGGGCCGGAAACACCATATATTTT. Encoded protein: CASSRGAGNTIYF. The gene calls are TRBV11-3 and TRBJ1-3; D is possibly TRBD1 (6 bases). Germline V gene lookup returns CDR1 SGHNT and CDR2 YENEEA. The CDR3 has 13 residues. The germline V and J ends were trimmed by 5 bases and 4 bases, with 9 bases remaining between them.

The V and J genes are TRBV7-9 and TRBJ2-1, with 8 positions matching TRBD2. The germline V gene has CDR1 SEHNR and CDR2 FQNEAQ (reference sequence). V lost 2 bases, J lost 7 bases, and 7 bases stayed unmatched. The CDR3 length is 15 residues. The DNA for the CDR3 is TGTGCCAGCAGCTTAAGCGGGAGCATCTGGAATGAGCAGTTCTTC. This codes for CASSLSGSIWNEQFF.

This clone was observed a single time. The chain employs TRBV30 and TRBJ1-6; TRBD1 aligns across 7 bases. Germline loops: CDR1 GTSNPN, CDR2 SVGIG (reference sequence). CDR3 length: 14 residues. The J segment lost 9 bases and the V segment lost 3 bases, leaving 8 bases of the junction unmatched. The CDR3 loop reads CAWRLGTDGSPLHF. CDR3 nucleotides: TGTGCCTGGAGATTAGGGACAGATGGTTCACCCCTCCACTTT. The entire variable domain, with the rest obtained from reference TRBV30 and TRBJ1-6, is as follows: SQTIHQWPATLVQPVGSPLSLECTVEGTSNPNLYWYRQAAGRGLQLLFYSVGIGQISSEVPQNLSASRPQDRQFILSSKKLLLSDSGFYLCAWRLGTDGSPLHFGNGTRLTVT.

V is TRBV7-2 and J is TRBJ2-4, with a possible D match to TRBD2 (5 bases). V lost 1 base to trimming and J lost 7 bases, with 11 bases between them. Germline V gene data show CDR1 as SGHTA and CDR2 as FQGNSA. The CDR3 spans 14 residues. CDR3 bases: TGTGCCAGCAGCTTAGGGGCGAGGGATAACATTCAGTACTTC. As protein: CASSLGARDNIQYF.

The chain is built from TRBV19 and TRBJ2-3; D perhaps matches TRBD2 (5 bases). The CDR3 has 14 residues. V lost 6 bases, J lost 4 bases, and 14 bases lay in between. Germline V gene sequence: CDR1 LNHDA, CDR2 SQIVND (reference sequence). The CDR3 nucleotides read TGTGCCAGTAGCCCGGGGAGTTACGCAGATACGCAGTATTTT. Translating gives CASSPGSYADTQYF.

This rearrangement joins TRBV6-1 to TRBJ2-3; 7 bases fit TRBD1. Germline-derived CDR1 and CDR2 are MNHNS and SASEGT. The CDR3 sequence is 13 residues long. J gave up 2 bases and V 9 bases, and 5 bases lay outside the gene matches. The chain's CDR3 is CARGQDDTDTQYF. The DNA of the CDR3 is TGTGCCAGAGGACAGGACGACACAGATACGCAGTATTTT.

The rearrangement links TRBV9 to TRBJ2-6; D remains ambiguous. V was shortened by 8 bases and J by 1 base, with 7 bases between the two germline ends. This CDR3 comprises 13 residues. Germline CDR1 and CDR2: SGDLS and YYNGEE. The CDR3 is CASRTSGANVLTF. CDR3 nucleotide sequence: TGTGCCAGTCGGACGTCTGGGGCCAACGTCCTGACTTTC.

The chain uses TRBV4-1 and TRBJ2-7; D gene ambiguous. Germline V gene data show CDR1 as MGHRA and CDR2 as YSYEKL. With 4 bases removed from V and 7 bases from J, the gap between germline ends came to 14 bases. The CDR3 has 13 residues. The CDR3 DNA reads TGCGCCAGCAGCCTCACCCCCATAGGTGAGCAGTACTTC. Encoded protein: CASSLTPIGEQYF.

DNA of the CDR3: TGTGCCAGCAGCGCCGGGACAGGGGACGCCAATCAGCCCCAGCATTTT. Translating it yields CASSAGTGDANQPQHF. V gene TRBV9 combines with J gene TRBJ1-5, with 10 bases lining up with TRBD1. V shed 3 bases and J 3 bases; nucleotides not matched to a gene: 6. From germline, CDR1 is SGDLS and CDR2 YYNGEE. The CDR3 runs 16 residues.

The V gene is TRBV15, the J gene TRBJ2-1; D is uncertain. V was cut by 4 bases and J by 2 bases, with 0 bases left in between. Germline V gene lookup returns CDR1 LNHNV and CDR2 YYDKDF (reference sequence). This CDR3 contains 11 residues. CDR3 loop: CATSTYNEQFF. The CDR3 region has the DNA TGTGCCACCAGCACCTACAATGAGCAGTTCTTC.

J is TRBJ2-5 and V is TRBV15; no reliable D call. The CDR3 has 12 residues. The V and J ends lost 0 bases and 7 bases respectively, with 6 bases between them. The germline gives CDR1 LNHNV, CDR2 YYDKDF (reference sequence). The DNA of the CDR3 is TGTGCCACCAGCAGAGAGGAAACGACCCAGTACTTC. Its protein is CATSREETTQYF. Looking up the rest from reference TRBV15 and TRBJ2-5 gives the full variable domain: DAMVIQNPRYQVTQFGKPVTLSCSQTLNHNVMYWYQQKSSQAPKLLFHYYDKDFNNEADTPDNFQSRRPNTSFCFLDIRSPGLGDTAMYLCATSREETTQYFGPGTRLLVL.

The rearrangement uses TRBV11-2 and TRBJ2-7, with D possibly TRBD1 on 6 matching bases. Trimming left V 4 bases short and J 0 bases short, with 13 bases between. The CDR3 consists of 15 residues. Germline V lookup: CDR1 SGHAT, CDR2 FQNNGV. The CDR3: CASSSLGALSYEQYF. The DNA of the CDR3 is TGTGCCAGCAGCTCTCTGGGGGCCCTCTCCTACGAGCAGTACTTC.

The chain uses TRBV29-1 and TRBJ1-1; TRBD1 matches at 7 bases. From germline, CDR1 is SQVTM and CDR2 ANQGSEA. The CDR3 contains 14 residues. Losses at the gene ends were 1 base for V and 4 bases for J; bases not matched to a gene: 6. The CDR3 coding sequence is TGCAGCGTTGAAGGTCAGGGGGGGAGCACTGAAGCTTTCTTT. It encodes CSVEGQGGSTEAFF.

The gene calls are TRBV5-6 and TRBJ2-7; D remains unclear. Trimming shortened V by 2 bases and J by 0 bases, and 9 bases separated the two germline ends. In germline, CDR1 is SGHDT, CDR2 YYEEEE. This CDR3 spans 14 amino acids. The CDR3 region is CASSLWQISYEQYF. The CDR3 DNA is TGTGCCAGCAGCTTATGGCAAATCTCCTACGAGCAGTACTTC. The full variable domain, in which reference TRBV5-6 and TRBJ2-7 provide the parts outside the CDR3, is DAGVTQSPTHLIKTRGQQVTLRCSPKSGHDTVSWYQQALGQGPQFIFQYYEEEERQRGNFPDRFSGHQFPNYSSELNVNALLLGDSALYLCASSLWQISYEQYFGPGTRLTVT.

The chain is built from TRBV6-5 and TRBJ2-5; D possibly matches TRBD1 or TRBD2 (6 bases each). The V end was cut by 0 bases, the J end by 2 bases, with 13 bases between. The CDR3 contains 16 residues. CDR1 is MNHEY and CDR2 is SVGAGI in the germline V gene. This CDR3 is CASSYSGGAGQETQYF. CDR3 sequence (DNA): TGTGCCAGCAGTTACTCGGGGGGCGCGGGGCAAGAGACCCAGTACTTC.

This chain joins TRBV6-1 and TRBJ1-4, with D maybe TRBD1 (6 bases). Germline CDR1 and CDR2: MNHNS and SASEGT. The CDR3 extends over 16 amino acids. Deletions cut 3 bases from V and 4 bases from J, with 15 bases between. The CDR3 nucleotides read TGTGCCAGCAGTGAGGGCTGGGGGCAGGGTAATGAAAAACTGTTTTTT. Its translation is CASSEGWGQGNEKLFF.

This clone was recorded only once. V gene TRBV7-9 combines with J gene TRBJ2-2; no firm D call. The length of the CDR3 is 16 residues. The germline V gene encodes CDR1 SEHNR and CDR2 FQNEAQ (reference sequence). V was clipped by 5 bases and J by 5 bases, with 18 bases between them. CDR3 coding DNA: TGTGCCAGCAGCCCACAACGAATGGCAGGAACCGGGGAGCTGTTTTTT. Translating it yields CASSPQRMAGTGELFF.

The rearrangement joins TRBV28 to TRBJ2-1, with a weak D call TRBD2 (5 bases). From germline, CDR1 is MDHEN and CDR2 SYDVKM. The CDR3 is 15 amino acids. V was pared by 6 bases and J by 7 bases, with 19 bases between. The chain's CDR3 is CASSSAQARGNEQFF. The CDR3, as DNA: TGTGCCAGCAGCTCCGCGCAGGCTCGCGGGAATGAGCAGTTCTTC.

This chain joins TRBV6-5 and TRBJ2-3, with a tentative D call TRBD2 (5 bases). Trimming left V 5 bases short and J 6 bases short, with 15 bases between. Germline CDR1 is MNHEY and CDR2 is SVGAGI. The CDR3 spans 14 residues. CDR3 DNA: TGTGCCAGCAGTGCCACTAGGTTATATGATACGCAGTATTTT. As protein: CASSATRLYDTQYF.

V usage is TRBV7-2 and J usage is TRBJ1-3; D might be TRBD1 (6 bases). Germline loops: CDR1 SGHTA, CDR2 FQGNSA. CDR3 size: 18 residues. Trimming shortened V by 2 bases and J by 0 bases, and 17 bases separated the two germline ends. This CDR3 reads CASSLFMTGHLSGNTIYF. The DNA for the CDR3 is TGTGCCAGCAGCTTATTTATGACAGGCCATCTCTCTGGAAACACCATATATTTT.

This chain uses TRBV5-1 with TRBJ2-3, with unresolved D. CDR1 SGHRS and CDR2 YFSETQ come from the germline V gene. This CDR3 comprises 13 residues. The germline V and J ends were trimmed by 0 bases and 0 bases, with 2 bases remaining between them. In DNA form, the CDR3 reads TGCGCCAGCAGCTTGGCTAGCACAGATACGCAGTATTTT. Its translation: CASSLASTDTQYF.

The CDR3, as DNA: TGTGCCAGCAGCCCCTTAGGACTAGCGGGGTCCTACGAGCAGTACTTC. This codes for CASSPLGLAGSYEQYF. The chain combines TRBV14 with TRBJ2-7; TRBD2 matches 12 bases. The CDR3 is made up of 16 amino acids. The germline gives CDR1 SGHDN, CDR2 FVKESK. V lost 4 bases, J lost 1 base, and 5 bases stayed unmatched.

Details on this clone: Germline is not matched at one junction end, which may reflect a read error. This rearrangement joins TRBV28 to TRBJ2-7; D possibly corresponds to TRBD2 (6 bases). Germline loops: CDR1 MDHEN, CDR2 SYDVKM. The CDR3 has 15 residues. CDR3 in amino acids: CASSLFRGTSHEQYF. The CDR3 nucleotides are TGTGCCAGCAGTTTATTTCGGGGGACCTCCCACGAGCAGTACTTC.

This chain links TRBV30 with TRBJ1-5, with 8 bases identical to TRBD1. The ends lost 2 bases at V and 0 bases at J; junction bases unmatched: 9. Germline V gives CDR1 GTSNPN, CDR2 SVGIG (reference sequence). This CDR3 spans 17 amino acids. CDR3 in amino acids: CAWSPGTGLISNQPQHF. Here the CDR3 DNA reads TGTGCCTGGAGTCCGGGGACAGGCCTTATTAGCAATCAGCCCCAGCATTTT.

The chain couples TRBV7-3 to TRBJ1-1; unclear D gene. Trimming shortened V by 1 base and J by 6 bases, and 3 bases separated the two germline ends. CDR3 length: 11 residues. Per the germline V gene, CDR1 is SGHTA and CDR2 is FQGTGA. Written as DNA, the CDR3 is TGTGCCAGCAGCTTAAGCCCTGAAGCTTTCTTT. Its protein is CASSLSPEAFF.

The sample holds one count of this clone. The chain joins TRBV4-1 to TRBJ1-1, with TRBD1 matching over 9 bases. Germline CDR1 and CDR2: MGHRA and YSYEKL. V lost 1 base to trimming and J lost 5 bases; unmatched junction nucleotides: 5. The CDR3 length is 15 residues. The CDR3, as DNA: TGCGCCAGCAGCCAAGCGTACAGGGGGCGAACTGAAGCTTTCTTT. Translating it yields CASSQAYRGRTEAFF.

This clone was seen a handful of times. The chain is built from TRBV11-1 and TRBJ1-1, with a tentative D call TRBD1 (5 bases). This CDR3 is 13 amino acids long. Per the germline V gene, CDR1 is SGHAT and CDR2 is FQDESV (reference sequence). The V end lost 4 bases, the J end lost 1 base, and 7 bases lay between the germline ends. CDR3 DNA sequence: TGTGCCAGCAGCTCTGGGACGAACACTGAAGCTTTCTTT. Residues: CASSSGTNTEAFF. Looking up the rest from reference TRBV11-1 and TRBJ1-1 gives the full variable domain: EAEVAQSPRYKITEKSQAVAFWCDPISGHATLYWYRQILGQGPELLVQFQDESVVDDSQLPKDRFSAERLKGVDSTLKIQPAELGDSAMYLCASSSGTNTEAFFGQGTRLTVV.

The chain uses TRBV15 and TRBJ1-5; possible D gene TRBD1, 5 bases. V lost 0 bases to trimming and J lost 7 bases, with 13 bases between them. The length of the CDR3 is 15 residues. Germline assignment: CDR1 LNHNV and CDR2 YYDKDF (reference sequence). In DNA, the CDR3 is TGTGCCACCAGCAGAGATAGGGGAGGGATCCAGCCCCAGCATTTT. Its protein product is CATSRDRGGIQPQHF.

This chain connects TRBV2 to TRBJ2-3; TRBD2 aligns across 15 bases. Germline CDR1 and CDR2: SNHLY and FYNNEI. Trimming removed 6 bases from V and 5 bases from J; junction bases left unmatched: 6. The CDR3 loop spans 16 amino acids. The chain's CDR3 is CASRSGTSGGRDTQYF. In DNA form, the CDR3 reads TGTGCCAGCAGAAGCGGGACTAGCGGGGGGAGAGATACGCAGTATTTT.

This chain connects TRBV30 to TRBJ1-1; D uncertain. Germline V gives CDR1 GTSNPN, CDR2 SVGIG (reference sequence). The CDR3 sequence is 14 residues long. The V and J ends lost 2 bases and 0 bases respectively, with 10 bases between them. CDR3 bases: TGTGCCTGGAGTCAACCTAATCTGAACACTGAAGCTTTCTTT. Amino acids: CAWSQPNLNTEAFF.